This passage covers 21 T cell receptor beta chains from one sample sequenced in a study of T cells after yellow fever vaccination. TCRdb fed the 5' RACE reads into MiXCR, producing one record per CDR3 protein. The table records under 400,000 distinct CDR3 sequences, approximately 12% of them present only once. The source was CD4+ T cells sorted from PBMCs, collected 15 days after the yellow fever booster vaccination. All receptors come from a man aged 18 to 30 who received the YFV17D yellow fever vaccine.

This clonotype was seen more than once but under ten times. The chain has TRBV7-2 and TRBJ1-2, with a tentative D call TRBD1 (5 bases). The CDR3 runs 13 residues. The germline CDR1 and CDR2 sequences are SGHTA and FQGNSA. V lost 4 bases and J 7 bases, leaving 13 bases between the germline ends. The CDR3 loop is CASSSSGKAGYTF. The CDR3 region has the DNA TGTGCCAGCAGCTCCTCAGGGAAGGCTGGCTACACCTTC.

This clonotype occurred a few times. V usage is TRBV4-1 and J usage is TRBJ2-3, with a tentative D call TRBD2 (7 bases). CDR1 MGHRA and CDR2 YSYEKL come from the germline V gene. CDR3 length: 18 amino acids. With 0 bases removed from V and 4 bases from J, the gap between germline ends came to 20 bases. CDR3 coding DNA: TGCGCCAGCAGCCAAGACCTATCAGGGAGGGGGGGTGCAGATACGCAGTATTTT. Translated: CASSQDLSGRGGADTQYF.

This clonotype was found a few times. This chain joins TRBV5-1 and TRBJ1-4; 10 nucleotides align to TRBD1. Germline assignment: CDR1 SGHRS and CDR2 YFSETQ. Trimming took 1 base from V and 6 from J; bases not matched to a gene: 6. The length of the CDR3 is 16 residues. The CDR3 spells CASSLLQGTGDEKLFF. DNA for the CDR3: TGCGCCAGCAGCTTGCTCCAGGGGACAGGGGATGAAAAACTGTTTTTT. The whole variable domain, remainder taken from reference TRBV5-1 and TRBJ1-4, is KAGVTQTPRYLIKTRGQQVTLSCSPISGHRSVSWYQQTPGQGLQFLFEYFSETQRNKGNFPGRFSGRQFSNSRSEMNVSTLELGDSALYLCASSLLQGTGDEKLFFGSGTQLSVL.

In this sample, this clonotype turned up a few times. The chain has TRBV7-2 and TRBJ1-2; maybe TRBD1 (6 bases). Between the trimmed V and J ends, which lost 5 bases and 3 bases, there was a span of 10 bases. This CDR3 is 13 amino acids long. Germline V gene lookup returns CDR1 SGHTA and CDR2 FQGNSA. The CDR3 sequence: CASSVDSYYGYTF. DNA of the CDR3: TGTGCCAGCAGCGTGGACAGCTACTATGGCTACACCTTC.

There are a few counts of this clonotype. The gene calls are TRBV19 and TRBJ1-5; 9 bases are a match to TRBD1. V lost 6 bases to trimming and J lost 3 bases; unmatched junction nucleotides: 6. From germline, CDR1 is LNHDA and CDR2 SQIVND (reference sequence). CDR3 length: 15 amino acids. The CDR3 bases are TGTGCCAGTAGCCCCAGGGACAGGGTCAATCAGCCCCAGCATTTT. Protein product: CASSPRDRVNQPQHF. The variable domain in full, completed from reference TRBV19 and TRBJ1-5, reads DGGITQSPKYLFRKEGQNVTLSCEQNLNHDAMYWYRQDPGQGLRLIYYSQIVNDFQKGDIAEGYSVSREKKESFPLTVTSAQKNPTAFYLCASSPRDRVNQPQHFGDGTRLSIL.

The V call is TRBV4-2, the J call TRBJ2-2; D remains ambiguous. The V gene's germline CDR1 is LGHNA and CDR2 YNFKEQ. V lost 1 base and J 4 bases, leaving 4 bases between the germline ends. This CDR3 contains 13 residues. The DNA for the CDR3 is TGTGCCAGCAGCCAAGCCGCCACCGGGGAGCTGTTTTTT. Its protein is CASSQAATGELFF.

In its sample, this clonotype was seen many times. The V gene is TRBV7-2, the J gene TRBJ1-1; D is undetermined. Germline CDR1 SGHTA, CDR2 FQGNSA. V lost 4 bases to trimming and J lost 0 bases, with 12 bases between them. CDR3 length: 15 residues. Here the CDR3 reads CASSSTGVLNTEAFF. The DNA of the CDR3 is TGTGCCAGCAGCTCGACCGGGGTTCTGAACACTGAAGCTTTCTTT. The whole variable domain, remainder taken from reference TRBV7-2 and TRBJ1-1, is GAGVSQSPSNKVTEKGKDVELRCDPISGHTALYWYRQSLGQGLEFLIYFQGNSAPDKSGLPSDRFSAERTGGSVSTLTIQRTQQEDSAVYLCASSSTGVLNTEAFFGQGTRLTVV.

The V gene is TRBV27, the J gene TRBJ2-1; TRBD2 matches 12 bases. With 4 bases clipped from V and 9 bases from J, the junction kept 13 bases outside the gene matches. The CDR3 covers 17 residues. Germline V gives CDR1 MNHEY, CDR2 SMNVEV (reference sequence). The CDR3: CASSSSGLAGGPVEQFF. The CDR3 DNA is TGTGCCAGCAGTTCATCGGGGCTAGCGGGGGGGCCTGTTGAGCAGTTCTTC.

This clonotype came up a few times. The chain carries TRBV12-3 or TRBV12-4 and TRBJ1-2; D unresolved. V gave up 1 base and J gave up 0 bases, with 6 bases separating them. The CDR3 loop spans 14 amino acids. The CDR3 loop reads CASSLDLANYGYTF. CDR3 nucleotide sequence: TGTGCCAGCAGTTTAGATTTGGCTAACTATGGCTACACCTTC.

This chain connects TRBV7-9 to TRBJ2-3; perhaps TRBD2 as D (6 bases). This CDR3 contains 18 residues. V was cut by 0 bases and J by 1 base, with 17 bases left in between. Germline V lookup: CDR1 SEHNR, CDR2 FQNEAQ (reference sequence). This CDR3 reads CASSLAEGSNQRTDTQYF. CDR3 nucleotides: TGTGCCAGCAGCTTAGCGGAGGGTTCGAACCAACGCACAGATACGCAGTATTTT.

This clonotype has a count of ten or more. Written as DNA, the CDR3 is TGTGCCAGCAGCGCACAGGGAATCGATCAGCCCCAGCATTTT. Protein sequence: CASSAQGIDQPQHF. The chain is built from TRBV9 and TRBJ1-5; tentatively, D is TRBD1 (6 bases). The CDR3 is made up of 14 amino acids. The germline CDR1 and CDR2 sequences are SGDLS and YYNGEE. Between the trimmed V and J ends, which lost 3 bases and 5 bases, there was a span of 12 bases. The entire variable domain, with the rest obtained from reference TRBV9 and TRBJ1-5, is as follows: DSGVTQTPKHLITATGQRVTLRCSPRSGDLSVYWYQQSLDQGLQFLIQYYNGEERAKGNILERFSAQQFPDLHSELNLSSLELGDSALYFCASSAQGIDQPQHFGDGTRLSIL.

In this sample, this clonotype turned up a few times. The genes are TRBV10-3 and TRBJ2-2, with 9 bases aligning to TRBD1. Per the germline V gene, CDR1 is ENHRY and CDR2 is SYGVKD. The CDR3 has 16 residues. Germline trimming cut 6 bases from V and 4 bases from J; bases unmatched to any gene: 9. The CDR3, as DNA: TGTGCCATCAGAGAGGGGGACAGGGCGATCACCGGGGAGCTGTTTTTT. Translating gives CAIREGDRAITGELFF.

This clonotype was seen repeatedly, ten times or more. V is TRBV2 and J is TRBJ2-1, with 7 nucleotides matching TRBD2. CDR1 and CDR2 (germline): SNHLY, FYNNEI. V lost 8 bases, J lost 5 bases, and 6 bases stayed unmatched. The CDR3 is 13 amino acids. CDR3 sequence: CASGTTSDNEQFF. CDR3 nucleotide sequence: TGTGCCAGCGGGACTACTTCCGACAATGAGCAGTTCTTC.

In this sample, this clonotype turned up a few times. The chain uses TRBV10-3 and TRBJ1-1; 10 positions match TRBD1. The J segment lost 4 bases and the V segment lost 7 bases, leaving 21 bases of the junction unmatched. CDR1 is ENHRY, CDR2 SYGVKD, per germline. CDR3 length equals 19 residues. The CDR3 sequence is CAITRDIPGQGRGGTEAFF. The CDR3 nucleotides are TGTGCCATCACGAGGGACATACCGGGACAGGGGAGGGGTGGCACTGAAGCTTTCTTT.

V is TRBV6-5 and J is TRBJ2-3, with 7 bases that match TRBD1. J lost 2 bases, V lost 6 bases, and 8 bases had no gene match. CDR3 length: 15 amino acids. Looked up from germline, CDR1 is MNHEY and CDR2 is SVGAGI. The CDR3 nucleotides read TGTGCCAGCAGCCACCGGGACAGATACACAGATACGCAGTATTTT. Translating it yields CASSHRDRYTDTQYF.

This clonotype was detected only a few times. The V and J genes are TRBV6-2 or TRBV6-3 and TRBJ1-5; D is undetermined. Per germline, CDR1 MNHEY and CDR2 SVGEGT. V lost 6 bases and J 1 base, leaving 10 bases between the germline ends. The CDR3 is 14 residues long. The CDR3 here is CASSLGVSNQPQHF. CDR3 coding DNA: TGTGCCAGCAGCCTTGGCGTGAGCAATCAGCCCCAGCATTTT.

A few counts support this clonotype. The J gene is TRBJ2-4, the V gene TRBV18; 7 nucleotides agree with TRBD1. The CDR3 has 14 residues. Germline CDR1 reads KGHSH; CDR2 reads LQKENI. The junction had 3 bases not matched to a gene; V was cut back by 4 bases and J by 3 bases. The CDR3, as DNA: TGTGCCAGCTCACGACAGGGTATCAAAAACATTCAGTACTTC. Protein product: CASSRQGIKNIQYF.

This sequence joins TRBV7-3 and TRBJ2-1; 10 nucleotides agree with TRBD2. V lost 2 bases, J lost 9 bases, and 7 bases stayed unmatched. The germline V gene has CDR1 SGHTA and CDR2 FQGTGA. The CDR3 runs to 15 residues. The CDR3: CASSLGSGGASEQFF. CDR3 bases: TGTGCCAGCAGCTTAGGAAGCGGGGGGGCGAGTGAGCAGTTCTTC.

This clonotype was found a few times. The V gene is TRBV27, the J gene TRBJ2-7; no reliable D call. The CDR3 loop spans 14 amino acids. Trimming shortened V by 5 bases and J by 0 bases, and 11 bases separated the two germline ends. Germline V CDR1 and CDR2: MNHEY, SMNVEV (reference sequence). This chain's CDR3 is CASSAVRSSYEQYF. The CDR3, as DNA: TGTGCCAGCAGTGCCGTCAGGAGCTCCTACGAGCAGTACTTC.

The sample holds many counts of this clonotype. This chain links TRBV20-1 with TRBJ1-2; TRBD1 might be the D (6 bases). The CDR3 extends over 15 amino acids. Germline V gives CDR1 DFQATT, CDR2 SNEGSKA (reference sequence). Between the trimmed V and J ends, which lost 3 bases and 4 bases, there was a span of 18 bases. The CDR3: CSASRPRTAFYGYTF. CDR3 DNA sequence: TGCAGTGCTAGCCGCCCCAGGACAGCCTTCTATGGCTACACCTTC.

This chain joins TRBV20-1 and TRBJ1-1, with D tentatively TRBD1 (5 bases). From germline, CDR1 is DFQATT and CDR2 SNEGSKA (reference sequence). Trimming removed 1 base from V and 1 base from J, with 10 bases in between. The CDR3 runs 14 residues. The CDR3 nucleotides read TGCAGTGCTAGAGTGACGGGGCAGAACACTGAAGCTTTCTTT. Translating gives CSARVTGQNTEAFF.